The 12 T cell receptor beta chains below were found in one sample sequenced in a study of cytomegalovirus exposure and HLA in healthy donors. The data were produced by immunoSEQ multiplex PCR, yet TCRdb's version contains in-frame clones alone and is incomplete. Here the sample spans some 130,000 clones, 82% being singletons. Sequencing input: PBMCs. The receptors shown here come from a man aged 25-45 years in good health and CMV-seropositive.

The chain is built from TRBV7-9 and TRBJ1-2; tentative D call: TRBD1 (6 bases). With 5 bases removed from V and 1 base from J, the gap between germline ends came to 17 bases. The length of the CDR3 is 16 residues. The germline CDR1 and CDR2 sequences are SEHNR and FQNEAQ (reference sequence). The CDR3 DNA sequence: TGTGCCAGCAGCGACATCGGACAGTCGTTTAACTATGGCTACACCTTC. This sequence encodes CASSDIGQSFNYGYTF.

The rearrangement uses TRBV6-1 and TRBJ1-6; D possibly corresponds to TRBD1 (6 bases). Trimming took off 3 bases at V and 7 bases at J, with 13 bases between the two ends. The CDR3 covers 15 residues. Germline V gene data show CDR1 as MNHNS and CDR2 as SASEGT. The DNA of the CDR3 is TGTGCCAGCAGTGATGGGCAGGGGAACAATTCACCCCTCCACTTT. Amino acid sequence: CASSDGQGNNSPLHF.

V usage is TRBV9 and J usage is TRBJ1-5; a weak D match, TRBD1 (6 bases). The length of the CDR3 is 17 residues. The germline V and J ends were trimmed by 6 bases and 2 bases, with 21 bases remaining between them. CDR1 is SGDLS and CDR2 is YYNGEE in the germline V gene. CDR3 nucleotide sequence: TGTGCCAGCACCACGCACCCTAGACAGGCCTGCAATCAGCCCCAGCATTTT. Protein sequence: CASTTHPRQACNQPQHF.

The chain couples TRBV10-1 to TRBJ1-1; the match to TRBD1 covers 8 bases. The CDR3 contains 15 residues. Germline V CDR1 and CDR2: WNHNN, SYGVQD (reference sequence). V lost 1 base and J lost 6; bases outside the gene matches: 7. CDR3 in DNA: TGCGCCAGCAGTGAGTACAGGGGGGTCGAGGCTGAAGCTTTCTTT. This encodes CASSEYRGVEAEAFF.

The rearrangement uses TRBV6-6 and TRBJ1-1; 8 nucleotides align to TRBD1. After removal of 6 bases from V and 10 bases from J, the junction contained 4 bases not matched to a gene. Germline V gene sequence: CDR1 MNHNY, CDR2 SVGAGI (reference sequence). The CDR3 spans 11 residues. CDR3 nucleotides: TGTGCCAGCAGGACAGGGGTAGGAGCTTTCTTT. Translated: CASRTGVGAFF.

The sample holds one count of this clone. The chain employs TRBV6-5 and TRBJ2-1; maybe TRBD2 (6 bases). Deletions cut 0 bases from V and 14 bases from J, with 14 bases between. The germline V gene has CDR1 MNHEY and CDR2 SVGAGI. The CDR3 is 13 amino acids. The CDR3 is CASSYSEGSEKFF. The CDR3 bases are TGTGCCAGCAGTTACTCGGAGGGTAGCGAAAAGTTCTTC.

The CDR3 nucleotides are TGCGCCAGCAGCTTGGCAGGGGGCTCTAATGAAAAACTGTTTTTT. The encoded protein is CASSLAGGSNEKLFF. The V and J genes are TRBV5-1 and TRBJ1-4; 8 nucleotides line up with TRBD1. The length of the CDR3 is 15 residues. CDR1 is SGHRS and CDR2 is YFSETQ in the germline V gene. After removal of 0 bases from V and 3 bases from J, the junction contained 1 base not matched to a gene.

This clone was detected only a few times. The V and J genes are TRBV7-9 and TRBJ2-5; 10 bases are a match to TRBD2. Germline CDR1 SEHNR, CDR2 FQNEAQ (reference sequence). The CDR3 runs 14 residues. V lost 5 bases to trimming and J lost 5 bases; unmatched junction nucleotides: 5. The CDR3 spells CASSKGTSAETQYF. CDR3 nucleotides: TGTGCCAGCAGCAAGGGGACTAGCGCTGAGACCCAGTACTTC.

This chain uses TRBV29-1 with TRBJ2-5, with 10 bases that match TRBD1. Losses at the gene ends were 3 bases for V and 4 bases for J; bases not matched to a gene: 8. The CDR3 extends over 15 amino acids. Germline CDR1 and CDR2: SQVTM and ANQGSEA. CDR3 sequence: CSVDGETGGGETQYF. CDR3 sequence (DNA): TGCAGCGTTGACGGTGAGACAGGGGGCGGAGAGACCCAGTACTTC.

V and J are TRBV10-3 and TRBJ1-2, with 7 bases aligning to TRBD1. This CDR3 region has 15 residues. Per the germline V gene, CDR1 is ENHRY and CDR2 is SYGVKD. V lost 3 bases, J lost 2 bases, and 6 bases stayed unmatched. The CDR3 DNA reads TGTGCCATCAGTGAAAGACAGGGTGAGAACTATGGCTACACCTTC. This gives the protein CAISERQGENYGYTF.

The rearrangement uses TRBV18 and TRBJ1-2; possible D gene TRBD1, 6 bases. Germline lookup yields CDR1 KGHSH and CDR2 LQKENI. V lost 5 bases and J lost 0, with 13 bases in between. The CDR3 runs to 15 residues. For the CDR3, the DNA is TGTGCCAGCTCAGGCGGAACAGGGACTAACTATGGCTACACCTTC. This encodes CASSGGTGTNYGYTF. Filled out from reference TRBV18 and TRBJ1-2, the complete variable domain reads NAGVMQNPRHLVRRRGQEARLRCSPMKGHSHVYWYRQLPEEGLKFMVYLQKENIIDESGMPKERFSAEFPKEGPSILRIQQVVRGDSAAYFCASSGGTGTNYGYTFGSGTRLTVV.

DNA for the CDR3: TGTGCCAGCAGATTACAGGGGACTGAAGCTTTCTTT. Translation: CASRLQGTEAFF. The chain combines TRBV6-1 with TRBJ1-1, with 7 bases matching TRBD1. CDR3 length: 12 residues. The germline gives CDR1 MNHNS, CDR2 SASEGT. Trimming at V came to 6 bases and at J to 5 bases, leaving 3 bases not matched to a gene.